The 20 T cell receptor beta chains below were found in one sample sequenced in a study of blood T cell repertoires in COVID-19. Assay used: immunoSEQ multiplex PCR; TCRdb lists only in-frame clones, some missing. In the table there are approximately 230,000 clones, roughly 88% of which are singletons. The sample comprised peripheral blood. These receptors were obtained from a woman between 40 and 50 years old who had recovered from COVID-19.

The chain recombines TRBV7-2 with TRBJ1-6; 10 bases line up with TRBD1. CDR1 SGHTA and CDR2 FQGNSA come from the germline V gene. The junction had 11 bases not matched to a gene; V was cut back by 1 base and J by 5 bases. The CDR3 has 19 amino acids. The CDR3 sequence: CASSLGRWTGGLNNSPLHF. The CDR3 nucleotides read TGTGCCAGCAGCTTAGGTAGATGGACAGGGGGTCTAAATAATTCACCCCTCCACTTT.

The V and J genes are TRBV28 and TRBJ2-3, with 11 bases identical to TRBD2. Germline V lookup: CDR1 MDHEN, CDR2 SYDVKM. The CDR3 sequence is 17 residues long. V was clipped by 4 bases and J by 5 bases; unmatched bases: 11. The CDR3 sequence: CASSSTRLAGFLDTQYF. Here the CDR3 DNA reads TGTGCCAGCAGTTCGACGAGACTAGCGGGGTTTCTAGATACGCAGTATTTT.

There are a few counts of this clone. The chain joins TRBV2 to TRBJ2-7; possible D gene TRBD1, 5 bases. CDR1 SNHLY and CDR2 FYNNEI come from the germline V gene. V was cut by 6 bases and J by 0 bases, with 12 bases left in between. This CDR3 contains 14 residues. CDR3 loop: CASSEKTVSYEQYF. The DNA for the CDR3 is TGTGCCAGCAGCGAAAAGACAGTCTCCTACGAGCAGTACTTC. The variable domain in full, with the rest retrieved from reference TRBV2 and TRBJ2-7, is EPEVTQTPSHQVTQMGQEVILRCVPISNHLYFYWYRQILGQKVEFLVSFYNNEISEKSEIFDDQFSVERPDGSNFTLKIRSTKLEDSAMYFCASSEKTVSYEQYFGPGTRLTVT.

This clone occurred once. The V gene is TRBV4-2, the J gene TRBJ2-5, with 10 positions matching TRBD2. Germline CDR1 LGHNA, CDR2 YNFKEQ. The CDR3 length is 17 residues. Trimming cost V 2 bases and J 1 base; bases outside gene matches: 7. This chain's CDR3 is CASSQYLAGASQETQYF. CDR3 nucleotides: TGTGCCAGCAGCCAATACCTAGCGGGGGCGTCCCAAGAGACCCAGTACTTC.

The genes are TRBV27 and TRBJ1-2, with 8 bases lining up with TRBD1. CDR1 is MNHEY, CDR2 SMNVEV, per germline (reference sequence). The ends lost 6 bases at V and 3 bases at J; junction bases unmatched: 3. The CDR3 runs 13 residues. Here the CDR3 DNA reads TGTGCCAGCAGACAGACAGGGGACTATGGCTACACCTTC. It translates to CASRQTGDYGYTF.

The CDR3 DNA reads TGTGCCAGCAGGTCTGGGGGCAGTTCCTCACCCCTCCACTTT. Translating gives CASRSGGSSSPLHF. The chain uses TRBV6-5 and TRBJ1-6; D is perhaps TRBD1 (6 bases). Germline V gene sequence: CDR1 MNHEY, CDR2 SVGAGI. V dropped 6 bases and J dropped 10 bases, with 16 bases sitting between them. The CDR3 runs 14 residues.

V usage is TRBV6-2 or TRBV6-3 and J usage is TRBJ1-5; D gene ambiguous. The ends were cut back, 2 bases at V and 11 bases at J, with 7 bases in the middle. In germline, CDR1 is MNHEY, CDR2 SVGEGT. The CDR3 is 11 residues long. CDR3 DNA: TGTGCCAGCAGTTACCGGGAAACCCAGCATTTT. It encodes CASSYRETQHF.

The rearrangement uses TRBV24-1 and TRBJ1-5, with TRBD1 identical over 7 bases. CDR1 and CDR2 from the germline V gene are KGHDR and SFDVKD. The trim removed 3 bases at V and 0 bases at J, leaving 7 bases unmatched. The CDR3 sequence is 17 residues long. CDR3 DNA: TGTGCCACCAGTGATACACCGACAGGGAATAGCAATCAGCCCCAGCATTTT. It is translated as CATSDTPTGNSNQPQHF.

The CDR3 spells CATSDLVYDYGYTF. The CDR3 region has the DNA TGTGCCACCAGTGATTTGGTCTACGACTATGGCTACACCTTC. The rearrangement joins TRBV24-1 to TRBJ1-2, with no clear D. This CDR3 is 14 amino acids long. V gave up 0 bases and J gave up 3 bases, with 7 bases separating them. CDR1 and CDR2 from the germline V gene are KGHDR and SFDVKD.

The J gene is TRBJ1-4, the V gene TRBV5-1, with a weak D call TRBD1 (6 bases). V was shortened by 0 bases and J by 3 bases, with 6 bases between the two germline ends. The CDR3 loop spans 14 amino acids. Per the germline V gene, CDR1 is SGHRS and CDR2 is YFSETQ. The CDR3 nucleotides read TGCGCCAGCAGCTTGGAGGGGGCTAATGAAAAACTGTTTTTT. Protein: CASSLEGANEKLFF.

The chain uses TRBV7-2 and TRBJ2-7; TRBD2 matches at 10 bases. After removal of 5 bases from V and 0 bases from J, the junction contained 4 bases not matched to a gene. Germline-derived CDR1 and CDR2 are SGHTA and FQGNSA. This CDR3 has 15 amino acids. The CDR3 sequence is CASSQSGRGSYEQYF. CDR3 bases: TGTGCCAGCAGCCAAAGCGGGAGGGGCTCCTACGAGCAGTACTTC.

J is TRBJ2-7 and V is TRBV25-1; 7 bases map to TRBD2. The CDR3 extends over 15 amino acids. With 7 bases clipped from V and 2 bases from J, the junction kept 11 bases outside the gene matches. CDR1 is MGHDK and CDR2 is SYGVNS in the germline V gene. CDR3 sequence: CASISPGGLTYEQYF. CDR3 in DNA: TGTGCCAGCATCTCCCCGGGGGGACTAACCTACGAGCAGTACTTC.

The chain is built from TRBV10-3 and TRBJ1-6, with 9 nucleotides matching TRBD1. Trimming at V came to 6 bases and at J to 7 bases, leaving 7 bases not matched to a gene. The CDR3 covers 15 residues. Germline values: CDR1 ENHRY, CDR2 SYGVKD. This CDR3 is CAISATGGENSPLHF. The CDR3 DNA reads as TGTGCCATCAGCGCCACAGGGGGCGAAAATTCACCCCTCCACTTT.

A few counts support this clone. This chain links TRBV2 with TRBJ2-7; D is possibly TRBD1 (6 bases). CDR3 length equals 13 residues. Looked up from germline, CDR1 is SNHLY and CDR2 is FYNNEI. Trimming cost V 6 bases and J 9 bases, with 18 bases left between them. The CDR3 region is CASSPDSPNGQYF. CDR3 nucleotide sequence: TGTGCCAGCAGCCCGGACAGCCCCAATGGGCAGTACTTC.

The chain employs TRBV7-2 and TRBJ1-2; unclear D gene. V lost 5 bases and J 7 bases, leaving 8 bases between the germline ends. Germline CDR1 and CDR2: SGHTA and FQGNSA. This CDR3 has 11 residues. CDR3 loop: CASSNAGGYTF. The CDR3 region has the DNA TGTGCCAGCAGCAACGCGGGTGGCTACACCTTC.

The V and J genes are TRBV10-3 and TRBJ1-5; possibly TRBD1 for D (5 bases). V lost 10 bases to trimming and J lost 4 bases, with 14 bases between them. Germline V gene data show CDR1 as ENHRY and CDR2 as SYGVKD. The CDR3 spans 13 residues. This CDR3 is CATLGLPNQPQHF. CDR3 DNA: TGTGCCACCCTGGGACTTCCGAATCAGCCCCAGCATTTT.

This clone was seen once. The chain recombines TRBV7-2 with TRBJ2-7, with a possible D match to TRBD2 (6 bases). This CDR3 has 15 amino acids. V was pared by 5 bases and J by 0 bases, with 14 bases between. The V gene's germline CDR1 is SGHTA and CDR2 FQGNSA. This CDR3 reads CASSPGGVRSYEQYF. Here the CDR3 DNA reads TGTGCCAGCAGCCCAGGCGGGGTGCGCTCCTACGAGCAGTACTTC.

This clone was seen a handful of times. The V call is TRBV15, the J call TRBJ2-7; 10 bases agree with TRBD1. Germline V gives CDR1 LNHNV, CDR2 YYDKDF (reference sequence). V shed 1 base and J 6 bases; nucleotides not matched to a gene: 6. The CDR3 covers 15 residues. CDR3 sequence: CATSRGGTGEAEQYF. CDR3 sequence (DNA): TGTGCCACCAGCAGAGGTGGGACAGGGGAGGCCGAGCAGTACTTC.

The J gene is TRBJ2-7, the V gene TRBV7-9, with D possibly TRBD2 on 5 matching bases. The V end was cut by 2 bases, the J end by 1 base, with 9 bases between. The CDR3 contains 14 residues. The germline CDR1 and CDR2 sequences are SEHNR and FQNEAQ (reference sequence). The CDR3 sequence: CASSLSGYSYEQYF. DNA for the CDR3: TGTGCCAGCAGCTTATCGGGGTATTCCTACGAGCAGTACTTC.

The count of this clone is one. In DNA, the CDR3 is TGCGCCAGCAGCCAAGAGCCACTAGCGGGAGGATATGAGCAGTTCTTC. Its translation: CASSQEPLAGGYEQFF. This chain joins TRBV4-3 and TRBJ2-1, with TRBD2 matching 12 bases. The CDR3 has 16 residues. Germline V gene data show CDR1 as LGHNA and CDR2 as YSLEER. V gave up 0 bases and J gave up 8 bases; unmatched junction bases: 5.